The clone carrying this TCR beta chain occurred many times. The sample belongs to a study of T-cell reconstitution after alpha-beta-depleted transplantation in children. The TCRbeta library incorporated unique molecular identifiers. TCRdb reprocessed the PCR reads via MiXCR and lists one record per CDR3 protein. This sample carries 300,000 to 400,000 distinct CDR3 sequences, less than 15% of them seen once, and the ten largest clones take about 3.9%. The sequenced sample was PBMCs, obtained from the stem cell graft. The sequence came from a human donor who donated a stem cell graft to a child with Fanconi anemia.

The CDR3 loop reads CSATRPYNEQFF. CDR3 DNA: TGCAGTGCTACTAGGCCATACAATGAGCAGTTCTTC. The chain couples TRBV20-1 to TRBJ2-1; no clear D. The germline V and J ends were trimmed by 4 bases and 4 bases, with 8 bases remaining between them. Germline V gene lookup returns CDR1 DFQATT and CDR2 SNEGSKA (reference sequence). The CDR3 is 12 residues long.